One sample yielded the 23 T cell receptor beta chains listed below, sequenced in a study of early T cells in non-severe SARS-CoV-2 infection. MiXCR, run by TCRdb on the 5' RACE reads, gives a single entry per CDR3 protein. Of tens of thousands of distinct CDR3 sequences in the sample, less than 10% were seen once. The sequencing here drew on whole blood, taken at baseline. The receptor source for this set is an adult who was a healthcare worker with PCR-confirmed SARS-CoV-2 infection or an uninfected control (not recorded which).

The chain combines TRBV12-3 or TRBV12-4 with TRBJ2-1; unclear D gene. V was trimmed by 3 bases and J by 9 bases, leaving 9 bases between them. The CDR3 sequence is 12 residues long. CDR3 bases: TGTGCCAGCAGTTTTATGGTCACTGAGCAGTTCTTC. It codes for CASSFMVTEQFF.

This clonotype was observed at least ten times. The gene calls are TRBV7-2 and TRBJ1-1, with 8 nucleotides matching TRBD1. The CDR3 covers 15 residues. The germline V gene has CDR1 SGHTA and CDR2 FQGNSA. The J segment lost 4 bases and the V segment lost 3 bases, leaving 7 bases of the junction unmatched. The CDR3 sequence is CASSLQDRASTEAFF. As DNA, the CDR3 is TGTGCCAGCAGCTTGCAGGACAGGGCCTCCACTGAAGCTTTCTTT.

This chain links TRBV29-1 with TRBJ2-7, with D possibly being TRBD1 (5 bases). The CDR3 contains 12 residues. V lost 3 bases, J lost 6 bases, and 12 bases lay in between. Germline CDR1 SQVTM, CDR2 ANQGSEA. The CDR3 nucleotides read TGCAGCGTTGAGGACACGCCTGGCGAGCAGTACTTC. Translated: CSVEDTPGEQYF.

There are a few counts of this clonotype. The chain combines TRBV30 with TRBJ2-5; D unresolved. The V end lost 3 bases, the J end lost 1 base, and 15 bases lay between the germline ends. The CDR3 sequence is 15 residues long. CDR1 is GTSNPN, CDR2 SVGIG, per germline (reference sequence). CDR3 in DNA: TGTGCCTGGAGCCCCGAGATCGGTTTCCAAGAGACCCAGTACTTC. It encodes CAWSPEIGFQETQYF.

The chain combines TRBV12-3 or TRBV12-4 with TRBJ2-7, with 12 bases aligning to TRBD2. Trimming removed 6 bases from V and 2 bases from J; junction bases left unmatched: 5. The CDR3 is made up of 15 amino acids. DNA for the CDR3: TGTGCCAGCAGGGCCGGACTAGCGGGGACCTACGAGCAGTACTTC. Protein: CASRAGLAGTYEQYF.

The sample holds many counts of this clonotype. The CDR3, as DNA: TGTGCCAGCAGCTTTCGCTCCGCGGCTGGGGCCAACGTCCTGACTTTC. Translation: CASSFRSAAGANVLTF. The J gene is TRBJ2-6, the V gene TRBV11-2; D gene unclear. Germline values: CDR1 SGHAT, CDR2 FQNNGV. CDR3 length equals 16 residues. Trimming pared 3 bases from V and 2 bases from J, leaving 11 bases between.

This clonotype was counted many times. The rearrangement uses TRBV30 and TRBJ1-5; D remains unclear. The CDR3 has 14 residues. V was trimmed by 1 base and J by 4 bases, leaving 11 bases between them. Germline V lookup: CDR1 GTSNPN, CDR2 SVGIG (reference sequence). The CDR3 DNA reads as TGTGCCTGGAGTGCCGGGCAGAGTAATCAGCCCCAGCATTTT. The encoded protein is CAWSAGQSNQPQHF. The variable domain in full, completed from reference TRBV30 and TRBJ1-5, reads SQTIHQWPATLVQPVGSPLSLECTVEGTSNPNLYWYRQAAGRGLQLLFYSVGIGQISSEVPQNLSASRPQDRQFILSSKKLLLSDSGFYLCAWSAGQSNQPQHFGDGTRLSIL.

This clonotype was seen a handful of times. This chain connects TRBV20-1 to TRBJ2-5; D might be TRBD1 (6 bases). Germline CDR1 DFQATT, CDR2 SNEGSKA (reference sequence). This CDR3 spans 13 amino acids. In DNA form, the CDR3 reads TGCAGCGCTTTCACAGGGTACCAAGAGACCCAGTACTTC. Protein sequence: CSAFTGYQETQYF.

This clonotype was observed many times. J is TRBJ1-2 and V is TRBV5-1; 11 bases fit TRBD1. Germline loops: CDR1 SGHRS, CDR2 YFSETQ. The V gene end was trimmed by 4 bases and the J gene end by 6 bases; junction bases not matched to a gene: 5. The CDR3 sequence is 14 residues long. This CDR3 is CASSTDRGLNGYTF. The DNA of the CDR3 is TGCGCCAGCAGCACGGACAGGGGGCTGAATGGCTACACCTTC.

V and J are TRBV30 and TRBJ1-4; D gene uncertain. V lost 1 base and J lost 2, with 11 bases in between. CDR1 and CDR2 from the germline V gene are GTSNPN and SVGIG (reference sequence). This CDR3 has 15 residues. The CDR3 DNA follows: TGTGCCTGGAGTGACCCTCCCTCTACTAATGAAAAACTGTTTTTT. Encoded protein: CAWSDPPSTNEKLFF.

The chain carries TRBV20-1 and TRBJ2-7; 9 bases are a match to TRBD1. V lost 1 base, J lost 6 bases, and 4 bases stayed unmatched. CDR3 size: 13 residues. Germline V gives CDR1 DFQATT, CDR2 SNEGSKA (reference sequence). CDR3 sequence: CSARAPTGGEQYF. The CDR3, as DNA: TGCAGTGCTAGAGCCCCGACAGGGGGCGAGCAGTACTTC.

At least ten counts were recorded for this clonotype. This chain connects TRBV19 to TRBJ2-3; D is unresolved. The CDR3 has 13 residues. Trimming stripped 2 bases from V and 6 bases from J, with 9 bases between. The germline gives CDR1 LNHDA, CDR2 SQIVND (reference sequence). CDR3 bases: TGTGCCAGTAGTATAACCGAAGAGGATACGCAGTATTTT. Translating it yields CASSITEEDTQYF.

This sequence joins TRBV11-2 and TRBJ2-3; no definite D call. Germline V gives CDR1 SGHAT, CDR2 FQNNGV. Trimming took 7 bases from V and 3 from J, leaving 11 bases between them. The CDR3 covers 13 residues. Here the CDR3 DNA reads TGTGCCAGCACCCCCACTCCAACAGATACGCAGTATTTT. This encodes CASTPTPTDTQYF.

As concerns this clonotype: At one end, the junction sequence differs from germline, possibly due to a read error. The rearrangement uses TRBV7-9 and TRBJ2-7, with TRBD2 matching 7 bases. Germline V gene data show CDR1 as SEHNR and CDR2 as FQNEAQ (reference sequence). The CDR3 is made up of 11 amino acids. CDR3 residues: CASSAGTTLHF. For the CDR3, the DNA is TGTGCCAGCAGCGCAGGGACTACTCTGCACTTC.

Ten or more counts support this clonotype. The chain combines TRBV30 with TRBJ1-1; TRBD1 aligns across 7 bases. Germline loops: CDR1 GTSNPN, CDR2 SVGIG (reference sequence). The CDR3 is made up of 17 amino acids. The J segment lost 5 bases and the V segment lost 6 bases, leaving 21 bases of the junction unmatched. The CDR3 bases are TGTGCCTGCCCTAACGCCCAGACAGGGCGGGGAGCGACTGAAGCTTTCTTT. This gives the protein CACPNAQTGRGATEAFF.

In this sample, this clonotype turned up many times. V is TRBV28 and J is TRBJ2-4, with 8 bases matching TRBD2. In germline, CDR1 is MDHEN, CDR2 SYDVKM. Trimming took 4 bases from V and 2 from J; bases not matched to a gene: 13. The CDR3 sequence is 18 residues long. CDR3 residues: CASSSPLWREETKNIQYF. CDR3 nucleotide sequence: TGTGCCAGCAGTTCACCCCTATGGCGGGAGGAGACCAAAAACATTCAGTACTTC.

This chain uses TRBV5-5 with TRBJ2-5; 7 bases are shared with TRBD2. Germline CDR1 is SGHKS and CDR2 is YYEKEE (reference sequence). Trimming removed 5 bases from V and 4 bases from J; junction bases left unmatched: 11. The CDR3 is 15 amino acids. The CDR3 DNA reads TGTGCCAGCAGAACCACAGTGGGAGGGCCAGAGACCCAGTACTTC. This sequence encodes CASRTTVGGPETQYF.

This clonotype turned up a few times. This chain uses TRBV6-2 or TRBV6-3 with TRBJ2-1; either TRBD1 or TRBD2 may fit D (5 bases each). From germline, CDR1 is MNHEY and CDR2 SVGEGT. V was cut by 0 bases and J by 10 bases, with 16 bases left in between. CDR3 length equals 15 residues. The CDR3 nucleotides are TGTGCCAGCAGTTACTCGGGGTTTCGGGGCAACGAGCAGTTCTTC. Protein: CASSYSGFRGNEQFF.

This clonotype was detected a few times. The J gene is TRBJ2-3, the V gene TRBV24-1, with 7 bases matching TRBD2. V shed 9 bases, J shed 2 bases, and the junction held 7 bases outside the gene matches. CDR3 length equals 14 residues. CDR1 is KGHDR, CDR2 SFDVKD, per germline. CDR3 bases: TGTGCCACCTCCCGCGGGGGTAACACAGATACGCAGTATTTT. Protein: CATSRGGNTDTQYF.

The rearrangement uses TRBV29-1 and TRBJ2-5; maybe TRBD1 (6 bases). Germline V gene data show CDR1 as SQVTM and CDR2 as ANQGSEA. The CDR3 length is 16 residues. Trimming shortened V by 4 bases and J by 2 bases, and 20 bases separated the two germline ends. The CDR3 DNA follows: TGCAGCGTTGTCCTAATAGGAGGACAGAATCAAGAGACCCAGTACTTC. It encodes CSVVLIGGQNQETQYF.

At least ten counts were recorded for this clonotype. The CDR3 DNA is TGTGCCAGCAGTCCATCGAACAATCAGCCCCAGCATTTT. Its protein product is CASSPSNNQPQHF. This chain links TRBV6-5 with TRBJ1-5; D is unclear. The CDR3 covers 13 residues. V lost 5 bases to trimming and J lost 3 bases, with 8 bases between them. Per germline, CDR1 MNHEY and CDR2 SVGAGI.

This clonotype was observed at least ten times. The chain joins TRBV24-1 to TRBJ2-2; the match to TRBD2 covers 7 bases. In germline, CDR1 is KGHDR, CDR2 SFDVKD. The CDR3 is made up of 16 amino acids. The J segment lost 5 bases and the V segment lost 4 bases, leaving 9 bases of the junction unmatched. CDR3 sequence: CATSEPTSTSTGELFF. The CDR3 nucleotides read TGTGCCACCAGTGAACCGACTAGCACGAGTACCGGGGAGCTGTTTTTT.

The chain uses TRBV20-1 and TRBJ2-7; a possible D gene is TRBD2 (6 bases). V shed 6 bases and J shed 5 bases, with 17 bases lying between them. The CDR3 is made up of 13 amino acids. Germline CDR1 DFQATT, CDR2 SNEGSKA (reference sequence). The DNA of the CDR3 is TGCAGTGCAGAGGGACTCCAAAAGCACGAGCAGTACTTC. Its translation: CSAEGLQKHEQYF.